This TCR beta chain was sequenced during a study of T cell responses to AZD1222 COVID-19 vaccine. Measured with immunoSEQ multiplex PCR; TCRdb has only the in-frame clones, and not every one. This repertoire shows approximately 100,000 clones, about 86% found once; its top ten account for less than 15%. This sample comprised peripheral blood, obtained on day 0 of AZD1222 vaccination. The receptor was isolated from an adult in good health.

DNA for the CDR3: TGTGCCAGTAGTCCTCCAGGGCCGAACACTGAAGCTTTCTTT. Translating gives CASSPPGPNTEAFF. V usage is TRBV19 and J usage is TRBJ1-1; D possibly corresponds to TRBD1 (5 bases). The V gene's germline CDR1 is LNHDA and CDR2 SQIVND (reference sequence). Trimming took 5 bases from V and 1 from J, leaving 11 bases between them. The CDR3 extends over 14 amino acids.